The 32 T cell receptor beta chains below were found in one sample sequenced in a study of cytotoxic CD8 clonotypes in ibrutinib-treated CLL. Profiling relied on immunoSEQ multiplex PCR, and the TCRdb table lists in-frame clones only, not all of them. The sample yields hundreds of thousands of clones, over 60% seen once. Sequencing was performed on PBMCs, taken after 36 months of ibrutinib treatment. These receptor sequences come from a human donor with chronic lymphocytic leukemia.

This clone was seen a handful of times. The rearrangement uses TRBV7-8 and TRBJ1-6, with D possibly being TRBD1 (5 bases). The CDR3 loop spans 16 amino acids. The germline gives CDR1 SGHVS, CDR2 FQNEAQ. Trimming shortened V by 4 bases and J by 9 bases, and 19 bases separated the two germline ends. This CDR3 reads CASSSPNGGFSSPLHF. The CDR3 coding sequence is TGTGCCAGCAGCTCGCCAAATGGGGGATTTAGTTCACCCCTCCACTTT. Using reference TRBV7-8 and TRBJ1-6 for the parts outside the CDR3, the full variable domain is GAGVSQSPRYKVAKRGQDVALRCDPISGHVSLFWYQQALGQGPEFLTYFQNEAQLDKSGLPSDRFFAERPEGSVSTLKIQRTQQEDSAVYLCASSSPNGGFSSPLHFGNGTRLTVT.

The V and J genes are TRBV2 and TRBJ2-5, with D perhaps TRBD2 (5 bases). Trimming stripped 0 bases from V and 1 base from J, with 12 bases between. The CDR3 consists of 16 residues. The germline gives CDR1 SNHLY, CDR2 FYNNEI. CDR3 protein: CASSEAHFGLQETQYF. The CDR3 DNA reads TGTGCCAGCAGTGAAGCTCATTTCGGACTCCAAGAGACCCAGTACTTC.

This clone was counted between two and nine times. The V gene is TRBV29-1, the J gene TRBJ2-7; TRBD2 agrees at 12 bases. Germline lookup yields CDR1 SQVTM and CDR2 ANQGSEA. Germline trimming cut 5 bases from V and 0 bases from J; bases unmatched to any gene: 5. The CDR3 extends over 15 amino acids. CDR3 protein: CSVRTSGELSYEQYF. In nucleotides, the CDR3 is TGCAGCGTTCGGACTAGCGGGGAACTCTCCTACGAGCAGTACTTC.

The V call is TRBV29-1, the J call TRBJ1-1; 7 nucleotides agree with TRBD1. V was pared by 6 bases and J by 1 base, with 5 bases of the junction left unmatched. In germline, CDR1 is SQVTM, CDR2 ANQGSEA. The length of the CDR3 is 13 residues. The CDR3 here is CSVGQVGNTEAFF. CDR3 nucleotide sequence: TGCAGCGTAGGACAGGTTGGGAACACTGAAGCTTTCTTT.

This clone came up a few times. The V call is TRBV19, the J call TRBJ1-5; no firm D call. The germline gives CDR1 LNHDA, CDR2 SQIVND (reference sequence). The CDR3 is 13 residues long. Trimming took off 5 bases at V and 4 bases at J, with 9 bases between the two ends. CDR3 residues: CASSLVGNQPQHF. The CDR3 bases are TGTGCCAGTAGTTTGGTAGGGAATCAGCCCCAGCATTTT.

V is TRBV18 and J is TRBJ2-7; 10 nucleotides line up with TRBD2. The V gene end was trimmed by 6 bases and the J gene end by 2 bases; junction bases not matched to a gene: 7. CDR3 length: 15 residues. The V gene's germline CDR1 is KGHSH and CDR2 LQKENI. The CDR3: CASSQTSGPTYEQYF. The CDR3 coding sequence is TGTGCCAGCTCGCAGACTAGCGGGCCCACCTACGAGCAGTACTTC. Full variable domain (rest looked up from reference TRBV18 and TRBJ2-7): NAGVMQNPRHLVRRRGQEARLRCSPMKGHSHVYWYRQLPEEGLKFMVYLQKENIIDESGMPKERFSAEFPKEGPSILRIQQVVRGDSAAYFCASSQTSGPTYEQYFGPGTRLTVT.

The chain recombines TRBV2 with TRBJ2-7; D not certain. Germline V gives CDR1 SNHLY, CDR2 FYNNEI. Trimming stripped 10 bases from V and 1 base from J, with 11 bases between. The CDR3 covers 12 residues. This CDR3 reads CATAPVSYEQYF. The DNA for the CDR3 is TGTGCCACCGCCCCCGTTTCCTACGAGCAGTACTTC.

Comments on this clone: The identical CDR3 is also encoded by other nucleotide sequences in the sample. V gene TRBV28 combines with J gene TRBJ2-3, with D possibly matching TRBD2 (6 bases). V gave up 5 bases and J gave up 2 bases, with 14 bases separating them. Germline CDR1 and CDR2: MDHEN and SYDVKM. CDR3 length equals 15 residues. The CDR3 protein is CASSHGGGITDTQYF. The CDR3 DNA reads TGTGCCAGCAGTCATGGCGGCGGGATCACAGATACGCAGTATTTT. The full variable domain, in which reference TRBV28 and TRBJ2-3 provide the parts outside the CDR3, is DVKVTQSSRYLVKRTGEKVFLECVQDMDHENMFWYRQDPGLGLRLIYFSYDVKMKEKGDIPEGYSVSREKKERFSLILESASTNQTSMYLCASSHGGGITDTQYFGPGTRLTVL.

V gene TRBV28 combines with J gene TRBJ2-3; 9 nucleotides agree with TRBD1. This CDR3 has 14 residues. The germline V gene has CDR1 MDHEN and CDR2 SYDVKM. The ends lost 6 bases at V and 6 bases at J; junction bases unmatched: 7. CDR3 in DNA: TGTGCCAGCAGCAAACAGGGGGCAAGGGATACGCAGTATTTT. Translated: CASSKQGARDTQYF.

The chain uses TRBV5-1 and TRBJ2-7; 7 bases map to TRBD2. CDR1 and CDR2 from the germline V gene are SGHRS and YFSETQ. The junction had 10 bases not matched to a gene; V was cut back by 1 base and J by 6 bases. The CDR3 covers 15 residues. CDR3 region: CASSLQGAPGGEQYF. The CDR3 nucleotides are TGCGCCAGCAGCTTGCAGGGCGCCCCGGGGGGCGAGCAGTACTTC.

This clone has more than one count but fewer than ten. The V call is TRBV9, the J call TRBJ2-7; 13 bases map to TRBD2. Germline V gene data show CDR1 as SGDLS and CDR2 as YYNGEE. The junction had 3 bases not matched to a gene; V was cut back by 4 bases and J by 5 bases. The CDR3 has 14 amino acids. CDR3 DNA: TGTGCCAGCAGCACAGGGACTAGCGGGAACGAGCAGTACTTC. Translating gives CASSTGTSGNEQYF.

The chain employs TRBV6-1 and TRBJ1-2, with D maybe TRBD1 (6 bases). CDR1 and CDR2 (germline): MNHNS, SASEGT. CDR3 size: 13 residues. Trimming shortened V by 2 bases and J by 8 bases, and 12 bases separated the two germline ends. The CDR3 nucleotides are TGTGCCAGCAGTGAATCTGCAGGGGTCGGCTACACCTTC. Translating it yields CASSESAGVGYTF.

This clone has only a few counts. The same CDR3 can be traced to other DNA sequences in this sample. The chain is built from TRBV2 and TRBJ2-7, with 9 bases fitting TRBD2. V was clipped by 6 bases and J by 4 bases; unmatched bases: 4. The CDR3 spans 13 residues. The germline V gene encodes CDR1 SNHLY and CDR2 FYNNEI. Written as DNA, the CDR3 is TGTGCCAGCAGATTGGGACTAGCATACGAGCAGTACTTC. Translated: CASRLGLAYEQYF.

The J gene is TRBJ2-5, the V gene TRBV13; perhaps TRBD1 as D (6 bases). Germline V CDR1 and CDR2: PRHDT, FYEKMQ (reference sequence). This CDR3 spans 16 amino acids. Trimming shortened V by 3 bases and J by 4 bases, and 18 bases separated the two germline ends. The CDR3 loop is CASSFRGGPALETQYF. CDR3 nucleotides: TGTGCCAGCAGCTTCAGGGGCGGACCGGCCTTAGAGACCCAGTACTTC.

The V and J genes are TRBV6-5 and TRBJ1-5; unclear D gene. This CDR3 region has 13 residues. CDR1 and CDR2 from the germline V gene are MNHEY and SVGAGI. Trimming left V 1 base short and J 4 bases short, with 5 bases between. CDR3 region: CASSYLPNQPQHF. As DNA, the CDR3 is TGTGCCAGCAGTTACTTACCAAATCAGCCCCAGCATTTT.

CDR3 DNA: TGTGCTAGTGGTTCCCGGACTAGCGGGGTGGTCGAGCAGTACTTC. It codes for CASGSRTSGVVEQYF. This rearrangement joins TRBV12-5 to TRBJ2-7; 12 positions match TRBD2. The germline CDR1 and CDR2 sequences are LGHNT and FRNRAP. CDR3 length: 15 residues. V lost 4 bases and J lost 6; bases outside the gene matches: 7.

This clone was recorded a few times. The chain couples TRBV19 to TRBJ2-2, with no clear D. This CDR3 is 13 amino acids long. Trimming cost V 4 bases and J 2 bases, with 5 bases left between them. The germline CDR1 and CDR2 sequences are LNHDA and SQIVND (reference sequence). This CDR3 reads CASSRSNTGELFF. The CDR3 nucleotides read TGTGCCAGTAGTAGGTCCAACACCGGGGAGCTGTTTTTT.

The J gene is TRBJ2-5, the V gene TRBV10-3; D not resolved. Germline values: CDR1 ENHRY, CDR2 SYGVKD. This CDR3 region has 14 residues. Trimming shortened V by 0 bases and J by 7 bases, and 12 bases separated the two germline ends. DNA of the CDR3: TGTGCCATCAGTGAGTCCGGCTACCAGGCGACCCAGTACTTC. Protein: CAISESGYQATQYF.

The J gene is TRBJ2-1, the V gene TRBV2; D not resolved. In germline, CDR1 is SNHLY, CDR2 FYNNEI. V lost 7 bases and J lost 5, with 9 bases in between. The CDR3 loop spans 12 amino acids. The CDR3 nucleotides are TGTGCCAGCAAAACCTACAACAATGAGCAGTTCTTC. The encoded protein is CASKTYNNEQFF.

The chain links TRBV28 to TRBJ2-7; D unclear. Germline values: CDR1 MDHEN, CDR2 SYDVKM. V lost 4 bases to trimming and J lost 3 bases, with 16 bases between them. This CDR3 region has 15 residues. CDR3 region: CASSSWRGTSYEQYF. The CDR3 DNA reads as TGTGCCAGCAGTTCGTGGCGTGGCACAAGCTACGAGCAGTACTTC.

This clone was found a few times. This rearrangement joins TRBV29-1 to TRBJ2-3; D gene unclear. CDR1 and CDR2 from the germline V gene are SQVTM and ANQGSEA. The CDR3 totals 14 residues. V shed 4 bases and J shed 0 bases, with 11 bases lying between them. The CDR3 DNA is TGCAGCGTTGCCTTACATACTAGCACAGATACGCAGTATTTT. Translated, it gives CSVALHTSTDTQYF.

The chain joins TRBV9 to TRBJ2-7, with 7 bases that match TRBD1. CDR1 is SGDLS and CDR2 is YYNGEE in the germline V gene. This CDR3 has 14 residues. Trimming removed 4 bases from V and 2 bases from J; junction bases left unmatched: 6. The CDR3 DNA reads TGTGCCAGCAGCATCGGGACAGCTCCCTACGAGCAGTACTTC. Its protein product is CASSIGTAPYEQYF. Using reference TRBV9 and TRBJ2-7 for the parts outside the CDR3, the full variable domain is DSGVTQTPKHLITATGQRVTLRCSPRSGDLSVYWYQQSLDQGLQFLIQYYNGEERAKGNILERFSAQQFPDLHSELNLSSLELGDSALYFCASSIGTAPYEQYFGPGTRLTVT.

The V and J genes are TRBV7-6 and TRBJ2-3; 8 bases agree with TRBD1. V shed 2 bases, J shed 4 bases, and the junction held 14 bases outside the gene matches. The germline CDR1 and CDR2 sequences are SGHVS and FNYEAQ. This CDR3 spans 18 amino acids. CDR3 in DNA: TGTGCCAGCAGCTTACGGGCCCCTGAGACAGGGGTCCCAGATACGCAGTATTTT. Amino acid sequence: CASSLRAPETGVPDTQYF.

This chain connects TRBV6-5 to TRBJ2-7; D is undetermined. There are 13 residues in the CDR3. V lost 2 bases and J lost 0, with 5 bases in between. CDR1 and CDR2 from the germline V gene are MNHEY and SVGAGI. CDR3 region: CASSYPNSYEQYF. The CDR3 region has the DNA TGTGCCAGCAGTTACCCAAACTCCTACGAGCAGTACTTC.

The CDR3 reads CASSLLGGRGYEQYF. The CDR3 DNA reads as TGTGCCAGCAGCTTATTGGGGGGCAGAGGCTACGAGCAGTACTTC. J is TRBJ2-7 and V is TRBV7-9, with D perhaps TRBD1 or TRBD2 (6 bases each). The ends were cut back, 2 bases at V and 3 bases at J, with 14 bases in the middle. The CDR3 sequence is 15 residues long. Germline CDR1 and CDR2: SEHNR and FQNEAQ (reference sequence).

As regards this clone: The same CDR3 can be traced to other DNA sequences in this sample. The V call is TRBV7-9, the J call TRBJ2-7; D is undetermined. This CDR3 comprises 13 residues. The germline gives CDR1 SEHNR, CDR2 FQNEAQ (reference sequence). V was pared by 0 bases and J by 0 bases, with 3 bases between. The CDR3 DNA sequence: TGTGCCAGCAGCTTAGCGGGCTCCTACGAGCAGTACTTC. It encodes CASSLAGSYEQYF. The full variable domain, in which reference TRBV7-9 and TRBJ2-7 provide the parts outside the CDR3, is DTGVSQNPRHKITKRGQNVTFRCDPISEHNRLYWYRQTLGQGPEFLTYFQNEAQLEKSRLLSDRFSAERPKGSFSTLEIQRTEQGDSAMYLCASSLAGSYEQYFGPGTRLTVT.

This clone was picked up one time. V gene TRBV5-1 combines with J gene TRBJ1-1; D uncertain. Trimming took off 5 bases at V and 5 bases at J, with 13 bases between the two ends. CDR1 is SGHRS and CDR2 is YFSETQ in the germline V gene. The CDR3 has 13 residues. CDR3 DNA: TGCGCCAGCAGAGCTCCCCCGGAGACTGAAGCTTTCTTT. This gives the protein CASRAPPETEAFF.

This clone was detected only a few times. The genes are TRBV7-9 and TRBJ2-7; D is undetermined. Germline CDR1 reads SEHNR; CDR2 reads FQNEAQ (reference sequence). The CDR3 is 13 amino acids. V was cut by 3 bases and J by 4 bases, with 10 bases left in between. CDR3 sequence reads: CASSLGTLYEQYF. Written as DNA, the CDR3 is TGTGCCAGCAGCTTGGGCACTCTTTACGAGCAGTACTTC.

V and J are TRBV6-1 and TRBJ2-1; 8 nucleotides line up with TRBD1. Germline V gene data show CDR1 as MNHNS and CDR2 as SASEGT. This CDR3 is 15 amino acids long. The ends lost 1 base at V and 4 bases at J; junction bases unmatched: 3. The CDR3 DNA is TGTGCCAGCAGTGAAGGGACAGGGAAGTACAATGAGCAGTTCTTC. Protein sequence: CASSEGTGKYNEQFF.

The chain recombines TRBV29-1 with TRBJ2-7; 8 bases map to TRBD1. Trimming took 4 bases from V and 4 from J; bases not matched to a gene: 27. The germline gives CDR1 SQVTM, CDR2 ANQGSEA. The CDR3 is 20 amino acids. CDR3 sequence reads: CSVGHRQPGQGAPVRYEQYF. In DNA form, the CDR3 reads TGCAGCGTTGGACATAGGCAACCCGGGCAGGGGGCGCCAGTACGGTACGAGCAGTACTTC.

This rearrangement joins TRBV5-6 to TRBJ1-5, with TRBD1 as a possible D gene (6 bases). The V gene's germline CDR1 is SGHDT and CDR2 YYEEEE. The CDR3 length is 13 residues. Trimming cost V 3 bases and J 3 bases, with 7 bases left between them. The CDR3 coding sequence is TGTGCCAGCAGCTGGGGGCCCAATCAGCCCCAGCATTTT. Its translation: CASSWGPNQPQHF.

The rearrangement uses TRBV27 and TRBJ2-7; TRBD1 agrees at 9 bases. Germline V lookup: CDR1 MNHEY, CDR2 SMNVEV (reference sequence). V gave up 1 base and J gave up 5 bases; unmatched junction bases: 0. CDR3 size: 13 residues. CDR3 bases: TGTGCCAGCAGTTTATGGGACAGGGACGAGCAGTACTTC. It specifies CASSLWDRDEQYF.